The T cell receptor beta chain under discussion was sequenced for a study of blood T cell repertoires in COVID-19. Across the whole study: In each case, the material was cDNA or gDNA derived from T cells, B-cell-depleted T cells, or PBMCs.

V lost 4 bases, J lost 2 bases, and 12 bases lay in between. The germline CDR1 and CDR2 sequences are SGHAT and FQNNGV. There are 14 residues in the CDR3. This clone is medium-sized by share. Additional DNA sequences in this sample encode the identical CDR3. TCRdb's copy holds only in-frame clones and misses some; the assay was immunoSEQ multiplex PCR. The sample yields tens of thousands of clones, 70% to 80% seen once. This TCR was recovered from a man in his 70s with COVID-19, enrolled during active disease. Sequencing was done on a sample of peripheral blood. The chain couples TRBV11-2 to TRBJ2-7; D remains unclear. Here the CDR3 DNA reads TGTGCCAGCAGCTCCCTCCGAGCCACCTACGAGCAGTACTTC. This encodes CASSSLRATYEQYF. Full variable domain (outside the CDR3, taken from reference TRBV11-2 and TRBJ2-7): EAGVAQSPRYKIIEKRQSVAFWCNPISGHATLYWYQQILGQGPKLLIQFQNNGVVDDSQLPKDRFSAERLKGVDSTLKIQPAKLEDSAVYLCASSSLRATYEQYFGPGTRLTVT.